This note documents a single T cell receptor (beta chain) sequence. This clonotype occurred a few times. Its antigen remains unidentified. Per-base qualities were not stored, and no clone one base away is much larger. The data originate from a study of early T cells in non-severe SARS-CoV-2 infection (dated by TCRdb to the early 2020s). Broadly, across the study: Because TCR sequencing relied on bulk RNA taken from unsorted whole blood, pairing of alpha and beta chains was not possible. Study-wide findings and limitations: Matching against VDJdb was skewed toward anti-spike CD8 responses, likely underestimated virus-specific expansions, and missed private and CD4 specificities.

To prepare the library, 5' RACE was applied. TCRdb lists the instrument as NextSeq 500. The TCR library protocol attached unique molecular identifiers to individual cDNA molecules to correct for sequencing error and PCR bias. TCR alpha and beta chains were both sequenced, and the abundances of alpha and beta sequences in each sample were closely correlated with each other. The study's own analysis went as follows. Decombinator V4 was used to perform V gene, J gene and CDR3 annotation of TCR sequences. Expanded TCRs were defined as changing significantly between any two time points under a Poisson model with p below 0.0001. Abundances of TCRs were expressed as counts per million after normalisation to the total number of TCRs sequenced in each sample. VDJdb, accessed 1 November 2021, was searched for CMV, EBV and SARS-CoV-2 annotated TCRs, with TCRs annotated for multiple antigens excluded. The public reads were run again by TCRdb, first through fastp at Q25 and then through MiXCR, and only productive beta chains were kept. Merged by CDR3 protein, the rows form single entries marked with the most common genes and DNA. TCRdb's processing, not the study's, gives the V and J calls here. The sample table holds more than 90,000 distinct CDR3 sequences, of which roughly an eighth were seen once. Around 2.4% of the sample goes to the ten largest clones.

The study was a case-control design nested within a healthcare worker cohort in London, UK, with weekly nasopharyngeal swab PCR tests and blood sampling. Healthcare workers were enrolled in the week of the UK lockdown, from 23 to 31 March 2020, and were followed every week for up to 16 weeks. Sequencing was performed on whole blood. The origin of this receptor is an adult who was a healthcare worker with PCR-confirmed SARS-CoV-2 infection or an uninfected control (not recorded which).

The DNA reads TGCAGTGCCACCCCTGGGACTAGCGGTAACAATGAGCAGTTCTTC. Translated, it gives CSATPGTSGNNEQFF. In this chain, TRBV20-1 is recombined with TRBJ2-1, with 11 bases in between that match TRBD2. The CDR3 runs 15 amino acids, cysteine and phenylalanine included. Here the CDR3 DNA is all that survives: 45 bases in frame from base 1. Germline trimming: 6 bases from V, 5 bases from J; junction bases outside gene matches: 9. CDR1 and CDR2, per the germline V gene (reference sequence), are DFQATT and SNEGSKA.